This is a list of T cell receptor beta chains from one sample in a study of somatic mutations in cytotoxic T cells in rheumatoid arthritis. TCRdb's copy holds only in-frame clones and misses some; the assay was immunoSEQ multiplex PCR. The table shows 20,000 to 25,000 clones, with 70% to 90% occurring only once. Sequenced input: CD8+ T cells sorted from blood. All receptors derive from a woman aged 45 to 65 in good health. Both conserved end residues are part of each CDR3. The D gene is left open where the match is weak. The listing skips clone size in some rows; elsewhere it reads once, few, many or a size class.

>TRBJ2-1|NA|TRBV7-2|once
TGTGCCAGCAGCCCCTCCGTGCAGACCTACAATGAGCAGTTCTTC
CASSPSVQTYNEQFF
>TRBJ1-2|NA|TRBV15|NA
TGTGCCACCAGCAGCCCCCGGACCTATGGCTACACCTTC
CATSSPRTYGYTF
>TRBJ2-2|TRBD2|TRBV7-9|NA
TGTGCCAGCAGCTTCCCCGGACTAGCGGGGGAAGGAGCCGGGGAGCTGTTTTTT
CASSFPGLAGEGAGELFF
>TRBJ2-1|NA|TRBV15|once
TGTGCCACCAGCCGACGGGGGGCAGGGGGGTCGGTTGAGCAGTTCTTC
CATSRRGAGGSVEQFF
>TRBJ1-5|NA|TRBV6-5|NA
TGTGCCAGCAGTGCGGGCAGTAATCAGCCCCAGCATTTT
CASSAGSNQPQHF
>TRBJ2-5|NA|TRBV5-1|NA
TGCGCCAGCAGCTATTTCGGGGGGCTAGAGACCCAGTACTTC
CASSYFGGLETQYF
>TRBJ2-3|TRBD1|TRBV7-9|NA
TGTGCCAGCAGCTTCGGACAGGGAATCACAGATACGCAGTATTTT
CASSFGQGITDTQYF
>TRBJ2-3|NA|TRBV6-1|NA
TGTGCCAGCAGTGAACTTCCTGGGGGCCCCACAGATACGCAGTATTTT
CASSELPGGPTDTQYF
>TRBJ1-1|TRBD1|TRBV28|NA
TGTGCCAGCAGTCCACGACAGGGGCTGAACACTGAAGCTTTCTTT
CASSPRQGLNTEAFF
>TRBJ2-2|NA|TRBV10-3|NA
TGTGCCATCAGTGGCCGGGAATCTAACACCGGGGAGCTGTTTTTT
CAISGRESNTGELFF
>TRBJ1-1|NA|TRBV19|NA
TGTGCCAGTAGTATTGGTGGGGGATCTGAAGCTTTCTTT
CASSIGGGSEAFF
>TRBJ2-5|TRBD1|TRBV4-1|NA
TGCGCCAGCAGCCAAGCACGACAGGGTGTGGAGACCCAGTACTTC
CASSQARQGVETQYF
>TRBJ2-1|NA|TRBV11-2|NA
TGTGCCAGCAGCTTCCCCCCGACACTGAGCTCCTACAATGAGCAGTTCTTC
CASSFPPTLSSYNEQFF
>TRBJ2-1|TRBD2|TRBV27|NA
TGTGCCAGCAGTTTCGGACTAGCGGGGAGCTCCTACAATGAGCAGTTCTTC
CASSFGLAGSSYNEQFF
>TRBJ2-2|TRBD1|TRBV7-2|NA
TGTGCCAGCTCCCGTATTACAGGGGGCCCGCTACGGACCGGGGAGCTGTTTTTT
CASSRITGGPLRTGELFF
>TRBJ1-5|NA|TRBV11-2|NA
TGTGCCAGCAGCTTAGACAGGGGCTATCAGCCCCAGCATTTT
CASSLDRGYQPQHF
>TRBJ1-6|NA|TRBV6-1|NA
TGTGCCAGCAGTGAACTAGGGCAGGAGAATTCACCCCTCCACTTT
CASSELGQENSPLHF
>TRBJ1-1|NA|TRBV13|NA
TGTGCCAGCAGCGCAGACAGAGTAATGAACACTGAAGCTTTCTTT
CASSADRVMNTEAFF
>TRBJ2-7|TRBD1|TRBV7-2|NA
TGTGCCAGCAGTCCTACAGGGGGCGCCGAGCAGTACTTC
CASSPTGGAEQYF
>TRBJ1-1|NA|TRBV7-6|NA
TGTGCCAGCAGCCCTACAGGGAACACTGAAGCTTTCTTT
CASSPTGNTEAFF
>TRBJ1-5|NA|TRBV28|once
TGTGCCAGCAGTTTATTTCCGACGACGGACTATAGCAATCAGCCCCAGCATTTT
CASSLFPTTDYSNQPQHF
>TRBJ1-1|TRBD1|TRBV6-5|NA
TGTGCCAGCAGTCTCCCCGGGACAGCGAACACTGAAGCTTTCTTT
CASSLPGTANTEAFF
>TRBJ2-2|NA|TRBV28|NA
TGTGCCAGCAGTGGGCTAGGCCAACTCGGGGAGCTGTTTTTT
CASSGLGQLGELFF
>TRBJ2-3|NA|TRBV7-8|NA
TGTGCCAGCAGCTTGATTGAAGATACGCAGTATTTT
CASSLIEDTQYF
>TRBJ2-1|NA|TRBV14|once
TGTGCCAGCAGCCCCGTTTCGTCCACGAATGAGCAGTTCTTC
CASSPVSSTNEQFF
>TRBJ2-2|NA|TRBV4-1|NA
TGCGCCAGCAGCCAAGTATTGGGTCCGAACACCGGGGAGCTGTTTTTT
CASSQVLGPNTGELFF
>TRBJ1-2|NA|TRBV4-1|NA
TGCGCCAGCAGCCACCCCCGGGAGGGAGAGCCAACTCCGGCCCCCTATGGCTACACCTTC
CASSHPREGEPTPAPYGYTF
>TRBJ2-1|NA|TRBV5-4|NA
TGTGCCAGCGGCCATGGGGGTGAGCAGTTCTTC
CASGHGGEQFF
>TRBJ2-5|NA|TRBV5-4|NA
TGTGCCAGCAGCTTGCCGACCCGGGGAGAGACCCAGTACTTC
CASSLPTRGETQYF
>TRBJ2-3|NA|TRBV9|NA
TGTGCCAGCAGCGTAGAGAAGGCCGGTGGGGAACAGGGTACGCAGTATTTT
CASSVEKAGGEQGTQYF